Listed below are T cell receptor beta chains from one sample, sequenced in a study of T cells in Graves' hyperthyroidism and ophthalmopathy. TCRdb passed the multiplex PCR reads through MiXCR, listing each CDR3 protein once. The table records 300,000 to 500,000 distinct CDR3 sequences, 14% to 15% of them present only once. The sequenced sample consisted of blood. The receptors were sampled from a woman aged 30 to 39 with Graves' hyperthyroidism. Both conserved end residues are part of each CDR3. Fields, in order: clone size, V gene, CDR3 length, J gene, CDR3 protein. Clone size is shown for a subset of rows, as once, few, many or a class of expanded clone.

size: many; V: TRBV18; length: 15; J: TRBJ2-6; CDR3: CASSPLSSGANVLTF
size: NA; V: TRBV6-2/TRBV6-3; length: 15; J: TRBJ2-7; CDR3: CASSYTGQGTYEQYF
size: NA; V: TRBV7-4; length: 16; J: TRBJ2-7; CDR3: CASSPPGGGSLAEQYF
size: few; V: TRBV27; length: 15; J: TRBJ2-7; CDR3: CASRDLWADSYEQYF
size: NA; V: TRBV20-1; length: 11; J: TRBJ2-1; CDR3: CSLPSYNEQFF
size: many; V: TRBV28; length: 17; J: TRBJ2-5; CDR3: CASSPPPGLAVGETQYF
size: many; V: TRBV6-1; length: 12; J: TRBJ2-7; CDR3: CASMEAEYEQYF
size: few; V: TRBV5-1; length: 14; J: TRBJ1-2; CDR3: CASSLDGTGEDYTF
size: many; V: TRBV11-2; length: 14; J: TRBJ1-5; CDR3: CASSPGQGRQPQHF
size: few; V: TRBV20-1; length: 14; J: TRBJ2-1; CDR3: CSVLSGRVYNEQFF
size: many; V: TRBV28; length: 15; J: TRBJ2-7; CDR3: CASSSLSGASYEQYF
size: NA; V: TRBV6-1; length: 14; J: TRBJ1-1; CDR3: CASSDGTANTEAFF
size: many; V: TRBV20-1; length: 10; J: TRBJ2-1; CDR3: CSATTREQFF
size: many; V: TRBV2; length: 15; J: TRBJ1-1; CDR3: CASSERDRGNTEAFF
size: few; V: TRBV19; length: 16; J: TRBJ2-1; CDR3: CASSIRDRDRPNEQFF
size: few; V: TRBV27; length: 15; J: TRBJ1-6; CDR3: CASRHGQGRNSPLHF
size: many; V: TRBV18; length: 14; J: TRBJ2-1; CDR3: CASSPRTSSHEQFF
size: few; V: TRBV9; length: 15; J: TRBJ1-5; CDR3: CASSPTGTSNQPQHF
size: NA; V: TRBV20-1; length: 16; J: TRBJ2-1; CDR3: CSNSPERQGVYNEQFF
size: few; V: TRBV19; length: 14; J: TRBJ2-1; CDR3: CASSPGASDRRQFF
size: NA; V: TRBV25-1; length: 15; J: TRBJ2-1; CDR3: CASSEAGTEGNEQFF
size: NA; V: TRBV2; length: 13; J: TRBJ1-5; CDR3: CASAGAENQPQHF
size: many; V: TRBV5-1; length: 15; J: TRBJ2-1; CDR3: CASSLLAGGPSEQFF
size: NA; V: TRBV14; length: 13; J: TRBJ2-3; CDR3: CASSQGAADTQYF
size: many; V: TRBV12-3/TRBV12-4; length: 14; J: TRBJ2-7; CDR3: CASSLVAGYHEQYF
size: many; V: TRBV6-1; length: 13; J: TRBJ2-2; CDR3: CASIKGVTGELFF
size: NA; V: TRBV3-1; length: 19; J: TRBJ2-3; CDR3: CASSRRRGGTHRGTDTQYF
size: NA; V: TRBV6-7; length: 17; J: TRBJ1-1; CDR3: CASSYTEPGPANTEAFF
size: many; V: TRBV30; length: 12; J: TRBJ2-1; CDR3: CAWSSDNNEQFF
size: few; V: TRBV4-1; length: 14; J: TRBJ2-7; CDR3: CASSQVRGSYEQYF
size: few; V: TRBV20-1; length: 15; J: TRBJ2-7; CDR3: CSARVSRRASYEQYF
size: NA; V: TRBV4-1; length: 12; J: TRBJ2-7; CDR3: CASSQVLHEQYF
size: few; V: TRBV7-3; length: 14; J: TRBJ2-3; CDR3: CASSQSRDTDTQYF
size: few; V: TRBV4-1; length: 15; J: TRBJ1-1; CDR3: CASSQITGKNTEAFF
size: many; V: TRBV18; length: 12; J: TRBJ2-5; CDR3: CASSGGYETQYF
size: NA; V: TRBV7-9; length: 15; J: TRBJ2-2; CDR3: CASRMGQGVSGELFF
size: NA; V: TRBV6-1; length: 14; J: TRBJ2-7; CDR3: CASSESPGPYEQYF
size: NA; V: TRBV30; length: 16; J: TRBJ2-3; CDR3: CAWNRFSGEYTDTQYF
size: many; V: TRBV18; length: 14; J: TRBJ2-7; CDR3: CASSPGVETRKQYF
size: many; V: TRBV3-1; length: 16; J: TRBJ2-3; CDR3: CASSQWVAREADTQYF
size: NA; V: TRBV9; length: 18; J: TRBJ2-3; CDR3: CASSVMTSGRDLTDTQYF
size: many; V: TRBV2; length: 12; J: TRBJ1-4; CDR3: CASAGRVEKLFF
size: many; V: TRBV12-3/TRBV12-4; length: 13; J: TRBJ1-2; CDR3: CASSRQGLSGYTF
size: NA; V: TRBV20-1; length: 15; J: TRBJ2-1; CDR3: CSARDRQGVLNEQFF
size: many; V: TRBV5-4; length: 16; J: TRBJ1-2; CDR3: CASSVIGQSAMRSYTF
size: few; V: TRBV7-9; length: 16; J: TRBJ2-3; CDR3: CASSLGGLAGANTQYF
size: many; V: TRBV28; length: 14; J: TRBJ2-7; CDR3: CASSLGKTGAEQYF
size: many; V: TRBV11-2; length: 13; J: TRBJ2-1; CDR3: CASSPFHYNEQFF
size: NA; V: TRBV6-1; length: 13; J: TRBJ2-3; CDR3: CASSVLYTDTQYF
size: many; V: TRBV2; length: 15; J: TRBJ2-3; CDR3: CASSVTGLLTDTQYF
size: few; V: TRBV14; length: 15; J: TRBJ1-2; CDR3: CASSPPGSTTRGYTF
size: many; V: TRBV5-1; length: 15; J: TRBJ2-2; CDR3: CASSELKTGAGELFF
size: many; V: TRBV4-1; length: 18; J: TRBJ2-1; CDR3: CASSQDRDRGRTYNEQFF
size: NA; V: TRBV29-1; length: 13; J: TRBJ1-4; CDR3: CSVGDRGFRKLFF
size: many; V: TRBV14; length: 13; J: TRBJ1-1; CDR3: CASSQDLNTEAFF